This T cell receptor (beta chain) derives from a study of regulatory T cells. Overall study results and limits: Hydrophobic residues at CDR3 positions 6 and 7 were enriched in conventional CD4+ T cells of CD3G-deficient patients. Patient repertoires had restricted TRB V-J pairs and skewed V and J usage, most in Tregs.

Germline V CDR1 and CDR2: MNHNS, SASEGT. Trimming took 3 bases from V and 5 from J, leaving 11 bases between them. The CDR3 runs to 14 residues. All CD3G-deficient patients showed autoimmunity, more severe in two. CD4+ cells were sorted into CD25-high CD127-low regulatory cells and CD25-low CD127-high conventional cells. A remark on this clone: Its matching antigen is unknown.

The primer mix had 52 TRBV and 13 TRBJ primers. The assay was immunoSEQ multiplex PCR, and TCRdb's table has in-frame clones only and misses some. The table records nearly 30,000 clones, around 92% of them present only once. The TCR comes from a person in their late teens or twenties with CD3G deficiency. The chain links TRBV6-1 to TRBJ1-5, with D unresolved. The sample consisted of conventional CD4+ T cells sorted from blood. This CDR3 reads CASSENRRDQPQHF. CDR3 DNA sequence: TGTGCCAGCAGTGAGAACAGACGCGATCAGCCCCAGCATTTT.